These T cell receptor beta chains were read from a single sample in a study of blood T cell repertoires in COVID-19. Generated by immunoSEQ multiplex PCR, the TCRdb table keeps only in-frame clones and is missing some. The sample shows 55,000 to 80,000 clones, 75% to 90% of them seen only once. Sequencing was done on a sample of peripheral blood. Receptors originate from a man aged 50-60 years with acute or convalescent COVID-19. Each CDR3 is given with its conserved first and last residue. The order of the fields is clone size, V gene, J gene, D gene, CDR3 protein. The D gene is left open where the match is weak. For some rows the clone size is stated as once, few or many, or as a class when expanded; others skip it.

clone size: -; V gene: TRBV12-3/TRBV12-4; J gene: TRBJ1-2; D gene: -; CDR3 protein: CASSLGQSYGYTF
clone size: -; V gene: TRBV29-1; J gene: TRBJ2-4; D gene: -; CDR3 protein: CSVVRDMGAKNIQYF
clone size: -; V gene: TRBV7-6; J gene: TRBJ2-2; D gene: TRBD1; CDR3 protein: CASRKFGTEYTGELFF
clone size: -; V gene: TRBV6-2/TRBV6-3; J gene: TRBJ2-3; D gene: TRBD1; CDR3 protein: CASSLLQGVVADTQYF
clone size: -; V gene: TRBV24-1; J gene: TRBJ1-1; D gene: TRBD1; CDR3 protein: CDDCFEDRVNTEAFF
clone size: -; V gene: TRBV16; J gene: TRBJ1-1; D gene: -; CDR3 protein: CASSQLVNTEAFF
clone size: -; V gene: TRBV19; J gene: TRBJ1-1; D gene: -; CDR3 protein: CASIRGGLDTEAFF
clone size: -; V gene: TRBV7-2; J gene: TRBJ2-5; D gene: -; CDR3 protein: CASSLNRGAANLGTQYF
clone size: once; V gene: TRBV9; J gene: TRBJ2-5; D gene: TRBD2; CDR3 protein: CASSVRASGSFDQETQYF
clone size: -; V gene: TRBV5-1; J gene: TRBJ2-7; D gene: -; CDR3 protein: CASSTDSDFEQYF